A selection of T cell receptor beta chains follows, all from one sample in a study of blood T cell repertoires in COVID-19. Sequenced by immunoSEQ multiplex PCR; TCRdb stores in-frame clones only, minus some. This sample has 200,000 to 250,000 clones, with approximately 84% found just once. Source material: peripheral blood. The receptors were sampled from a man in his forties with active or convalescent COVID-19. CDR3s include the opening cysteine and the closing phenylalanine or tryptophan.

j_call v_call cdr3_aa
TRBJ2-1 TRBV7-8 CASTSEGRGVYNEQFF
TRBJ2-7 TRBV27 CASSLATSSYEQYF
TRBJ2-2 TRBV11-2 CASSHGTLFNTGELFF
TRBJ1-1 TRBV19 CASSNLLAGDKAFF
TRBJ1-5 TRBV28 CASSLSSSGNQPQHF
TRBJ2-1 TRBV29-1 CSVEDLPGGTYNEQFF
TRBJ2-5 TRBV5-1 CASRIGGFEETQYF
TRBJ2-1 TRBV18 CASSPPGGPDSYNEQFF
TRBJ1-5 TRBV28 CASRINLSNQPQHF
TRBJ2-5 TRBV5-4 CASSPGTSVSETQYF
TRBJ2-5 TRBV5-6 CASSSRGPETQYF
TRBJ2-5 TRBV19 CASSRAFQETQYF
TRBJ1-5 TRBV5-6 CASSLISYSNQPQHF
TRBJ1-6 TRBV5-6 CASSSYASRQGNSPLHF
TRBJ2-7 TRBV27 CASGLSSSYEQYF
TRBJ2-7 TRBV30 CAWTPLGTGRHEQYF
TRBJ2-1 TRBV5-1 CASSPTPGADEQFF
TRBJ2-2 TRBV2 CASGLGLAVNTGELFF
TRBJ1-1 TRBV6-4 CAGAGGLGTEAFF
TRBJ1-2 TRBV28 CASRSGGRYGYTF
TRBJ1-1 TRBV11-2 CASSSYRGIAAFF
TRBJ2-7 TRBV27 CASSLWDSYEQYF
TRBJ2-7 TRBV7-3 CASSPLARLEQYF
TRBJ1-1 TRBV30 CAWIPGHLYTEAFF
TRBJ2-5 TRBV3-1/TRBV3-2 CASSQARAGRETQYF
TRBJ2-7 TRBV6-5 CASTAGDEQYF
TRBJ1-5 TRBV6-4 CASSVVKPGQGKASNQPQHF
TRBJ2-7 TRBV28 CASSLNPRLAGGLEQYF
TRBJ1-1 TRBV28 CASSLQGWNTEAFF
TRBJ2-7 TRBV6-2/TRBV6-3 CASSYAGQGGEQYF
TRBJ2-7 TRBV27 CASVCEQGFHEQYF
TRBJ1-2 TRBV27 CASSLGQGFNYGYTF
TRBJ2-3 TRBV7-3 CASSLLGLGPTDTQYF
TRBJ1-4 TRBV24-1 CATSGGGVGEEKLFF
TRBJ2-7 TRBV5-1 CASSWSPGERAYEQYF
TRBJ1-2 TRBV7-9 CASSLEGYHGYTF
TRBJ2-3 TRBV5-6 CASSFRLVGSGDTQYF
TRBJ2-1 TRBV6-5 CASSNGASGSYEQFF
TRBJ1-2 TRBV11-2 CASSLGGGGHYGYTF